This T cell receptor beta chain appears in the sequencing data of a study of blood T cells in healthy people across ages. Using a J-beta primer mix together with a sample-barcoded 5' primer, a second PCR was run for roughly 7 to 12 cycles. The yield of each sample was at least 2.5 million CDR3-containing paired-end reads. Each CDR3 protein is one row after TCRdb ran MiXCR on the 5' RACE reads. The repertoire holds under 2 million distinct CDR3 sequences, with roughly 32% as singletons. General study findings and limits: Correlation between TCR beta diversity and naive T cell percentage was strong. Age showed a roughly linear inverse relationship with TCR beta diversity per million T cells.

This clonotype has only a few counts. Its target is unknown. Material for sequencing was blood. The source of this sequence is a woman in her 30s in good health.

The CDR3 region has the DNA TGCAGTGCTCCCATAGGGGGGGCCGGAGAGACCCAGTACTTC. Amino acids: CSAPIGGAGETQYF. V is TRBV20-1 and J is TRBJ2-5, with a weak D call TRBD2 (7 bases). Deletions cut 5 bases from V and 4 bases from J, with 17 bases between. CDR1 and CDR2 (germline): DFQATT, SNEGSKA (reference sequence). The CDR3 is 14 residues long.